This T cell receptor beta chain is from a study of T cell responses to AZD1222 COVID-19 vaccine. Turning to the study itself: Timing groups of about 4 and about 12 weeks for second doses were pooled.

Trimming cost V 1 base and J 0 bases, with 13 bases left between them. CDR1 and CDR2 (germline): SEHNR, FQNEAQ (reference sequence). CDR3 size: 16 residues. Clones were sequenced by immunoSEQ multiplex PCR, and TCRdb holds only the in-frame ones, with some missing. The table includes approximately 80,000 clones, 65% to 85% detected once. This clone appeared many times. The origin of this receptor is an adult in good health. The chain is built from TRBV7-9 and TRBJ2-7; a weak D match, TRBD2 (5 bases). The input for sequencing was peripheral blood, taken on day 0 of AZD1222 vaccination. The CDR3 loop is CASSLVGLGSSYEQYF. Written as DNA, the CDR3 is TGTGCCAGCAGCTTAGTGGGCCTTGGGAGCTCCTACGAGCAGTACTTC.